These 19 T cell receptor beta chains share one sample of origin, sequenced in a study of T-cell memory formation after mild COVID-19. Each CDR3 protein gets one entry after TCRdb re-called the 5' RACE reads with MiXCR. The repertoire has under 150,000 distinct CDR3 sequences, 22% of them found once; the top ten carry approximately 41%. Source material: PBMCs or a T cell subset sorted from them (not recorded which). The receptors shown here come from a man younger than 35 who had mild COVID-19 (a few samples of this study predate the infection). Cell type and time point are not known.

This clonotype was recorded a few times. This sequence joins TRBV7-9 and TRBJ1-2; maybe TRBD1 (5 bases). The CDR3 runs to 16 residues. The V and J ends lost 0 bases and 5 bases respectively, with 16 bases between them. Per the germline V gene, CDR1 is SEHNR and CDR2 is FQNEAQ (reference sequence). DNA of the CDR3: TGTGCCAGCAGCTTAGCGTTCCGGGGAGAGGGGTATGGCTACACCTTC. This sequence encodes CASSLAFRGEGYGYTF. The whole variable domain, remainder taken from reference TRBV7-9 and TRBJ1-2, is DTGVSQNPRHKITKRGQNVTFRCDPISEHNRLYWYRQTLGQGPEFLTYFQNEAQLEKSRLLSDRFSAERPKGSFSTLEIQRTEQGDSAMYLCASSLAFRGEGYGYTFGSGTRLTVV.

The V gene is TRBV5-1, the J gene TRBJ2-2; D possibly corresponds to TRBD2 (7 bases). This CDR3 has 17 amino acids. Per the germline V gene, CDR1 is SGHRS and CDR2 is YFSETQ. V lost 5 bases and J lost 4, with 21 bases in between. The CDR3 nucleotides are TGCGCCAGCAGTTCTGACGGACGGGGGGCCTCCACCGGGGAGCTGTTTTTT. Its translation: CASSSDGRGASTGELFF.

This clonotype has a handful of counts. The chain couples TRBV29-1 to TRBJ1-2; a weak D match, TRBD1 (5 bases). The CDR3 is 13 residues long. Trimming cost V 6 bases and J 3 bases, with 14 bases left between them. Per germline, CDR1 SQVTM and CDR2 ANQGSEA. CDR3 sequence: CSVDGTADYGYTF. CDR3 DNA sequence: TGCAGCGTGGACGGGACTGCCGACTATGGCTACACCTTC.

A few counts support this clonotype. V is TRBV5-5 and J is TRBJ1-5, with D perhaps matching TRBD1 (6 bases). V lost 4 bases to trimming and J lost 6 bases, with 17 bases between them. Germline assignment: CDR1 SGHKS and CDR2 YYEKEE (reference sequence). The CDR3 is 15 residues long. DNA of the CDR3: TGTGCCAGCAGCGAGGTTCCAGGACAGACTCAGCCCCAGCATTTT. Its translation is CASSEVPGQTQPQHF.

This chain links TRBV6-5 with TRBJ1-5; D unresolved. This CDR3 region has 13 residues. V dropped 5 bases and J dropped 6 bases, with 11 bases sitting between them. Per germline, CDR1 MNHEY and CDR2 SVGAGI. The CDR3 DNA follows: TGTGCCAGCAGTCCTATGACTGGTCAGCCCCAGCATTTT. Translating gives CASSPMTGQPQHF.

This clonotype has just a few counts. The gene calls are TRBV7-8 and TRBJ2-1, with a tentative D call TRBD2 (6 bases). CDR1 is SGHVS and CDR2 is FQNEAQ in the germline V gene. This CDR3 spans 14 amino acids. Trimming shortened V by 5 bases and J by 4 bases, and 12 bases separated the two germline ends. The DNA of the CDR3 is TGTGCCAGCAGCGGAGGGGCAGAGTACAATGAGCAGTTCTTC. It specifies CASSGGAEYNEQFF.

This clonotype has just a few counts. The genes are TRBV7-3 and TRBJ2-3; D not resolved. The germline gives CDR1 SGHTA, CDR2 FQGTGA. The CDR3 extends over 13 amino acids. V lost 6 bases and J 4 bases, leaving 11 bases between the germline ends. CDR3 residues: CASSPTPADTQYF. Here the CDR3 DNA reads TGTGCCAGCAGTCCAACCCCCGCAGATACGCAGTATTTT.

J is TRBJ2-2 and V is TRBV4-1; weak D call: TRBD1 (6 bases). CDR3 size: 15 residues. V was clipped by 3 bases and J by 1 base, with 9 bases between them. Germline V gene data show CDR1 as MGHRA and CDR2 as YSYEKL. This CDR3 is CASSHEGVNTGELFF. The CDR3 DNA reads as TGCGCCAGCAGCCACGAGGGGGTGAACACCGGGGAGCTGTTTTTT.

The J gene is TRBJ1-1, the V gene TRBV6-6; 7 bases are a match to TRBD1. Unmatched junction bases numbered 5, after V lost 4 bases and J lost 6 bases. Germline-derived CDR1 and CDR2 are MNHNY and SVGAGI (reference sequence). The CDR3 is 13 residues long. The CDR3 loop reads CASSSRTGSEAFF. The CDR3 nucleotides read TGTGCCAGCAGTTCTCGGACAGGCTCTGAAGCTTTCTTT.

The genes are TRBV4-2 and TRBJ2-1; a weak D match, TRBD2 (5 bases). This CDR3 spans 16 amino acids. In germline, CDR1 is LGHNA, CDR2 YNFKEQ. V lost 2 bases and J lost 0, with 11 bases in between. DNA of the CDR3: TGTGCCAGCAGCCAAAACGTAGGGAGCTCCTACAATGAGCAGTTCTTC. Translated: CASSQNVGSSYNEQFF.

This chain joins TRBV4-3 and TRBJ1-1, with D unresolved. CDR1 LGHNA and CDR2 YSLEER come from the germline V gene. The V gene lost 0 bases and the J gene lost 7 bases, with 9 bases spanning the gap. There are 13 residues in the CDR3. The CDR3 here is CASSQENSIEAFF. CDR3 sequence (DNA): TGCGCCAGCAGCCAAGAGAACAGCATTGAAGCTTTCTTT.

This clonotype was seen only once. CDR3 region: CASSYVAGVYGGELFF. DNA of the CDR3: TGTGCCAGCAGTTACGTTGCGGGGGTCTATGGCGGGGAGCTGTTTTTT. The rearrangement links TRBV6-5 to TRBJ2-2; 7 bases line up with TRBD2. Germline V gene lookup returns CDR1 MNHEY and CDR2 SVGAGI. The length of the CDR3 is 16 residues. After removal of 2 bases from V and 7 bases from J, the junction contained 10 bases not matched to a gene.

This clonotype was found a few times. V usage is TRBV25-1 and J usage is TRBJ2-7, with TRBD1 identical over 7 bases. V lost 2 bases, J lost 1 base, and 2 bases stayed unmatched. The CDR3 loop spans 14 amino acids. Looked up from germline, CDR1 is MGHDK and CDR2 is SYGVNS. The CDR3 reads CASSEPGQSYEQYV. For the CDR3, the DNA is TGTGCCAGCAGTGAACCGGGACAGTCCTACGAGCAGTACGTC.

The chain employs TRBV7-2 and TRBJ2-3, with 8 bases matching TRBD2. The CDR3 runs to 16 residues. The junction had 9 bases not matched to a gene; V was cut back by 5 bases and J by 2 bases. CDR1 SGHTA and CDR2 FQGNSA come from the germline V gene. CDR3 amino acids: CASSQETSAITDTQYF. The CDR3 DNA reads TGTGCCAGCAGCCAAGAGACTAGCGCGATCACAGATACGCAGTATTTT.

V usage is TRBV5-1 and J usage is TRBJ2-3; D gene unclear. The CDR3 is 14 amino acids. CDR1 and CDR2 (germline): SGHRS, YFSETQ. Trimming shortened V by 6 bases and J by 5 bases, and 16 bases separated the two germline ends. CDR3 nucleotides: TGCGCCAGCAACGACCCGGGCAGCCAAGATACGCAGTATTTT. This encodes CASNDPGSQDTQYF.

The J gene is TRBJ2-1, the V gene TRBV30; D may match TRBD1 or TRBD2 (5 bases each). Trimming left V 5 bases short and J 8 bases short, with 13 bases between. The germline V gene has CDR1 GTSNPN and CDR2 SVGIG (reference sequence). The CDR3 has 12 residues. CDR3 sequence (DNA): TGTGCCTGGGGATGGGGCGGGTATGAGCAGTTCTTC. The encoded protein is CAWGWGGYEQFF.

This sequence joins TRBV7-9 and TRBJ2-3; no definite D call. CDR1 is SEHNR, CDR2 FQNEAQ, per germline (reference sequence). The CDR3 loop spans 14 amino acids. The germline V and J ends were trimmed by 1 base and 0 bases, with 5 bases remaining between them. As DNA, the CDR3 is TGTGCCAGCAGCTTAGTCGGGAGCACAGATACGCAGTATTTT. It codes for CASSLVGSTDTQYF.

This clonotype was detected only a few times. The rearrangement uses TRBV12-3 or TRBV12-4 and TRBJ2-5; D gene ambiguous. V was clipped by 6 bases and J by 4 bases, with 9 bases between them. This CDR3 contains 12 residues. The CDR3 sequence is CASRPDGETQYF. CDR3 nucleotide sequence: TGTGCCAGCAGGCCTGACGGAGAGACCCAGTACTTC.

This clonotype has ten or more counts. V and J are TRBV7-6 and TRBJ2-7; D perhaps matches TRBD2 (6 bases). The CDR3 is 13 residues long. Trimming cost V 5 bases and J 4 bases, with 12 bases left between them. Germline V lookup: CDR1 SGHVS, CDR2 FNYEAQ. CDR3 residues: CASSDRGLYEQYF. In DNA form, the CDR3 reads TGTGCCAGCAGCGATAGGGGACTGTACGAGCAGTACTTC. Together with reference TRBV7-6 and TRBJ2-7, the CDR3 gives the full variable domain: GAGVSQSPRYKVTKRGQDVALRCDPISGHVSLYWYRQALGQGPEFLTYFNYEAQQDKSGLPNDRFSAERPEGSISTLTIQRTEQRDSAMYRCASSDRGLYEQYFGPGTRLTVT.